The 21 T cell receptor beta chains presented below share a single source sample, sequenced in a study of control samples from healthy donors and cancer patients. The table came from immunoSEQ multiplex PCR; TCRdb's copy has only in-frame clones and leaves some out. The sample shows some 170,000 clones, roughly 94% of them seen only once. Sequenced: PBMCs. These receptors were taken from a man in his sixties with colorectal cancer.

The chain recombines TRBV2 with TRBJ2-1, with D possibly called TRBD1 or TRBD2 (6 bases each). This CDR3 has 15 amino acids. Germline CDR1 SNHLY, CDR2 FYNNEI. Trimming took off 3 bases at V and 9 bases at J, with 18 bases between the two ends. The CDR3 bases are TGTGCCAGCAGTGACGAGGGGGGCATCGCCATTGAGCAGTTCTTC. This codes for CASSDEGGIAIEQFF.

The chain joins TRBV5-1 to TRBJ2-5, with D perhaps matching TRBD1 (5 bases). Trimming removed 3 bases from V and 3 bases from J, with 12 bases in between. Germline V gene lookup returns CDR1 SGHRS and CDR2 YFSETQ. CDR3 length: 14 residues. The CDR3 region has the DNA TGCGCCAGCAGCTGGGGCGGTCGCAAAGAGACCCAGTACTTC. Its translation is CASSWGGRKETQYF.

The genes are TRBV5-1 and TRBJ1-2, with 9 bases matching TRBD1. Trimming took 3 bases from V and 8 from J; bases not matched to a gene: 8. The CDR3 totals 14 residues. CDR1 is SGHRS and CDR2 is YFSETQ in the germline V gene. The CDR3 region is CASSSGQGGEGYTF. In nucleotides, the CDR3 is TGCGCCAGCAGCTCGGGACAGGGCGGCGAAGGCTACACCTTC.

In this sample, this clone turned up a few times. This chain joins TRBV27 and TRBJ1-3; D unresolved. The V gene's germline CDR1 is MNHEY and CDR2 SMNVEV (reference sequence). V was clipped by 4 bases and J by 0 bases, with 16 bases between them. The CDR3 is made up of 17 amino acids. The CDR3 is CASSYRPPGSSGNTIYF. CDR3 nucleotide sequence: TGTGCCAGCAGTTACCGTCCCCCAGGAAGCTCTGGAAACACCATATATTTT.

The rearrangement links TRBV27 to TRBJ1-6; 9 nucleotides line up with TRBD1. V dropped 5 bases and J dropped 10; count of bases not matched to a gene: 6. This CDR3 comprises 14 residues. Germline assignment: CDR1 MNHEY and CDR2 SMNVEV (reference sequence). The CDR3 region is CASSPDRGESPLHF. CDR3 DNA: TGTGCCAGCAGTCCGGACAGGGGTGAATCACCCCTCCACTTT.

The chain carries TRBV6-2 or TRBV6-3 and TRBJ2-2; 13 bases are a match to TRBD2. Per germline, CDR1 MNHEY and CDR2 SVGEGT. V lost 5 bases to trimming and J lost 1 base; unmatched junction nucleotides: 4. This CDR3 has 17 residues. CDR3 bases: TGTGCCAGCAGTCCCCGACTAGCGGGGGGGAACACCGGGGAGCTGTTTTTT. Encoded protein: CASSPRLAGGNTGELFF.

This rearrangement joins TRBV12-3 or TRBV12-4 to TRBJ2-3; D is unresolved. Trimming took 7 bases from V and 4 from J, leaving 12 bases between them. This CDR3 region has 13 residues. CDR3 amino acids: CASTSFEADTQYF. The CDR3 bases are TGTGCCAGCACCTCGTTCGAGGCAGATACGCAGTATTTT.

The V gene is TRBV6-5, the J gene TRBJ2-1; 12 nucleotides align to TRBD2. The germline V gene has CDR1 MNHEY and CDR2 SVGAGI. The CDR3 has 14 residues. V dropped 7 bases and J dropped 9; count of bases not matched to a gene: 7. CDR3 DNA: TGTGCCAGCAAAGCGCTAGCGGGGGGGGTTGAGCAGTTCTTC. Protein product: CASKALAGGVEQFF.

This clone came up once. The rearrangement joins TRBV19 to TRBJ2-3, with 12 bases that match TRBD2. The CDR3 length is 17 residues. Per germline, CDR1 LNHDA and CDR2 SQIVND (reference sequence). V lost 2 bases to trimming and J lost 6 bases; unmatched junction nucleotides: 9. CDR3 residues: CASSILASGGVSDTQYF. The CDR3 region has the DNA TGTGCCAGTAGTATATTGGCTAGCGGGGGGGTCTCTGATACGCAGTATTTT.

The rearrangement links TRBV19 to TRBJ1-1, with a possible D match to TRBD1 (5 bases). The CDR3 contains 13 residues. Trimming pared 6 bases from V and 6 bases from J, leaving 14 bases between. Germline V gene sequence: CDR1 LNHDA, CDR2 SQIVND (reference sequence). For the CDR3, the DNA is TGTGCCAGTAGCCCCGGGGGGTGGGCTGAAGCTTTCTTT. It is translated as CASSPGGWAEAFF.

This clone was detected once. The genes are TRBV29-1 and TRBJ1-1; the D gene is possibly TRBD1 (6 bases). Germline V gene data show CDR1 as SQVTM and CDR2 as ANQGSEA. The CDR3 runs 11 residues. Trimming cost V 7 bases and J 2 bases, with 8 bases left between them. In DNA, the CDR3 is TGCAGCGGACAGGTAAACACTGAAGCTTTCTTT. This codes for CSGQVNTEAFF.

The V call is TRBV7-9, the J call TRBJ2-7; D call uncertain. This CDR3 is 13 amino acids long. Trimming shortened V by 4 bases and J by 0 bases, and 7 bases separated the two germline ends. Germline values: CDR1 SEHNR, CDR2 FQNEAQ (reference sequence). CDR3 amino acids: CASSSYDSYEQYF. In DNA form, the CDR3 reads TGTGCCAGCAGCTCCTATGACTCCTACGAGCAGTACTTC.

This clone came up once. The chain is built from TRBV12-3 or TRBV12-4 and TRBJ1-1; D may be TRBD1 (6 bases). The V and J ends lost 6 bases and 4 bases respectively, with 12 bases between them. CDR3 length equals 13 residues. The CDR3: CASSKKGGTEAFF. The CDR3 nucleotides are TGTGCCAGCAGCAAGAAGGGGGGCACTGAAGCTTTCTTT.

This sequence joins TRBV14 and TRBJ2-4; D possibly uses TRBD1 or TRBD2 (5 bases each). V lost 3 bases and J 10 bases, leaving 7 bases between the germline ends. CDR1 is SGHDN and CDR2 is FVKESK in the germline V gene. The CDR3 covers 11 residues. The CDR3 nucleotides read TGTGCCAGCAGCCATGGGACGATTCAGTACTTC. Amino acid sequence: CASSHGTIQYF.

The chain joins TRBV10-3 to TRBJ2-7; TRBD1 agrees at 12 bases. CDR3 length: 14 amino acids. V dropped 9 bases and J dropped 4; count of bases not matched to a gene: 7. Germline CDR1 ENHRY, CDR2 SYGVKD. CDR3 amino acids: CAIKAGQGAYEQYF. The CDR3 DNA follows: TGTGCCATAAAAGCGGGACAGGGGGCTTACGAGCAGTACTTC.

The rearrangement uses TRBV19 and TRBJ1-4; 9 bases are a match to TRBD1. The CDR3 contains 14 residues. The germline V gene encodes CDR1 LNHDA and CDR2 SQIVND (reference sequence). Losses at the gene ends were 7 bases for V and 8 bases for J; bases not matched to a gene: 8. CDR3 in DNA: TGTGCCAGTATTCGGACAGGGGCGAAAGAAAAACTGTTTTTT. Translating it yields CASIRTGAKEKLFF.

The DNA of the CDR3 is TGTGCCAGCAGCCCAAGCGGACTAGCGGGGTACGAGCAGTACTTC. Protein sequence: CASSPSGLAGYEQYF. This chain joins TRBV7-2 and TRBJ2-7; 12 nucleotides agree with TRBD2. J lost 4 bases, V lost 5 bases, and 6 bases had no gene match. The CDR3 is made up of 15 amino acids. Germline assignment: CDR1 SGHTA and CDR2 FQGNSA. The full variable domain, with the rest looked up from reference TRBV7-2 and TRBJ2-7, is GAGVSQSPSNKVTEKGKDVELRCDPISGHTALYWYRQSLGQGLEFLIYFQGNSAPDKSGLPSDRFSAERTGGSVSTLTIQRTQQEDSAVYLCASSPSGLAGYEQYFGPGTRLTVT.

CDR3: CASSPRSGGAVDTQYF. Here the CDR3 DNA reads TGTGCCAGCTCACCAAGGAGCGGGGGGGCCGTAGATACGCAGTATTTT. The chain is built from TRBV18 and TRBJ2-3; TRBD2 agrees at 10 bases. The J segment lost 5 bases and the V segment lost 2 bases, leaving 7 bases of the junction unmatched. The CDR3 spans 16 residues. The germline V gene encodes CDR1 KGHSH and CDR2 LQKENI.

The chain employs TRBV5-1 and TRBJ2-2; 12 bases match TRBD2. In germline, CDR1 is SGHRS, CDR2 YFSETQ. Trimming cost V 4 bases and J 10 bases; bases outside gene matches: 11. The length of the CDR3 is 16 residues. The CDR3 bases are TGCGCCAGCAGCGGAGGGTCTAGCGGGGGGGCCCAGGAGCTGTTTTTT. Its protein product is CASSGGSSGGAQELFF.

This chain joins TRBV7-2 and TRBJ2-5; D uncertain. Germline V CDR1 and CDR2: SGHTA, FQGNSA. The CDR3 is made up of 13 amino acids. Trimming pared 1 base from V and 2 bases from J, leaving 5 bases between. The CDR3 here is CASSLEQQETQYF. The CDR3, as DNA: TGTGCCAGCAGCTTAGAACAACAAGAGACCCAGTACTTC.

Worth noting for this clone: Other nucleotide sequences from this sample produce the same CDR3. J is TRBJ2-1 and V is TRBV6-1; maybe TRBD1 (5 bases). Trimming left V 1 base short and J 12 bases short, with 10 bases between. The CDR3 runs to 12 residues. CDR1 is MNHNS, CDR2 SASEGT, per germline. The CDR3 DNA follows: TGTGCCAGCAGTGAAGGGGGCAGGCCGCAGTTCTTC. It codes for CASSEGGRPQFF.